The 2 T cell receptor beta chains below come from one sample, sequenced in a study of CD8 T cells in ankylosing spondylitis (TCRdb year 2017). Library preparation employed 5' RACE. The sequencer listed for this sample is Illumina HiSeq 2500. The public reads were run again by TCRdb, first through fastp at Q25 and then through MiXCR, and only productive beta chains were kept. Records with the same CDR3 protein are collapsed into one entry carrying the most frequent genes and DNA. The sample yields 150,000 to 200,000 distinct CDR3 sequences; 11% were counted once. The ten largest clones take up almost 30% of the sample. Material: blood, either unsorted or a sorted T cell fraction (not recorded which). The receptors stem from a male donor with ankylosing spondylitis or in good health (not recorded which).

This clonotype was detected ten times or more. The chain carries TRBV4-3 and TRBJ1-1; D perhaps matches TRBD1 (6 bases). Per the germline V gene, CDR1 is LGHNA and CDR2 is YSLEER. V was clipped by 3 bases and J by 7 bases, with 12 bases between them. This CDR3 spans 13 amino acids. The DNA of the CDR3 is TGCGCCAGCAGCCAGGAGACAGGTCTTGAAGCTTTCTTT. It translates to CASSQETGLEAFF.

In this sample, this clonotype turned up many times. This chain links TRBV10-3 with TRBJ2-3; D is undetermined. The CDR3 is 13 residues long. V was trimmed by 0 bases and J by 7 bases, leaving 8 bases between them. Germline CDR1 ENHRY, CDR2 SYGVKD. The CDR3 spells CAISESKQHTQYF. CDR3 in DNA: TGTGCCATCAGTGAGTCAAAGCAGCATACGCAGTATTTT.